Listed here is a single T cell receptor beta chain. These data come from a study of blood T cell repertoires in COVID-19. Trimming removed 0 bases from V and 2 bases from J, with 11 bases in between. The CDR3 length is 15 residues. Germline CDR1 is MNHEY and CDR2 is SVGAGI. Per the original data handling: Quantification of nucleated cells was approximated via reference gene primer amplification. Clones were sequenced by immunoSEQ multiplex PCR, and TCRdb holds only the in-frame ones, with some missing. V and J calls and clone size are copied from that table; D and trimming were computed from the DNA. This table holds fewer than 100,000 clones, approximately 90% found once.

The TCR originated in a man between 65 and 85 years old with acute or convalescent COVID-19. Sequenced material: peripheral blood. This chain joins TRBV6-5 and TRBJ2-7; TRBD1 might be the D (6 bases). For the CDR3, the DNA is TGTGCCAGCAGTTACTCGGGGCAGGGGACCTACGAGCAGTACTTC. This translates into CASSYSGQGTYEQYF.